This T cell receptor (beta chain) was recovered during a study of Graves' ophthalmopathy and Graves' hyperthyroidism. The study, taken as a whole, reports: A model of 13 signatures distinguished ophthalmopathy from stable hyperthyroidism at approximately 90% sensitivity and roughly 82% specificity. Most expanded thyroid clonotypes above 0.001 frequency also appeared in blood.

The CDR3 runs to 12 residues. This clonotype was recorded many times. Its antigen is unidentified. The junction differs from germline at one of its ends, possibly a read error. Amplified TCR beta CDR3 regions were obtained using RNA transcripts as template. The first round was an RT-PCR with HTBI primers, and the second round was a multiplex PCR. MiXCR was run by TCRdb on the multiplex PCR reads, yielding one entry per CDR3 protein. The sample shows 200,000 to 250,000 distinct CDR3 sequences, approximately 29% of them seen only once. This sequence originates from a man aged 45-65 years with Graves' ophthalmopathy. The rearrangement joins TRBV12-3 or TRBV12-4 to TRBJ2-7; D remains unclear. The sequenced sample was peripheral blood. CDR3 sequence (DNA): TGTGCCAGCAGCTTAGGAGCATACGAGCAGTACTTC. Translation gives CASSLGAYEQYF.